Shown below are 6 T cell receptor beta chains from a single sample sequenced in a study of vaccination effects on CD4 cells after COVID-19. The table came from immunoSEQ multiplex PCR; TCRdb's copy has only in-frame clones and leaves some out. The data show 60,000 to 90,000 clones, about 80% seen once. For these receptors, no antigen is known. Ahead of sequencing, the ViraFEST assay grew antigen-specific CD4+ T cells using viral peptide pools. Upon completion of more than eight days in culture, CD4+ T cells were isolated. Every participant took two doses of the BNT162b2 or mRNA-1273 vaccine. The starting material was CD4+ T cells from PBMCs cultured with HCoV-229E spike peptides, obtained after COVID-19 vaccination. These receptor sequences come from a human donor who received a COVID-19 vaccine.

The rearrangement joins TRBV3-1 (or the pseudogene TRBV3-2) to TRBJ2-5; D perhaps matches TRBD2 (5 bases). V lost 4 bases to trimming and J lost 9 bases, with 18 bases between them. The CDR3 spans 14 residues. Germline assignment: CDR1 LGHDT and CDR2 YNNKEL (reference sequence). CDR3 protein: CASSRGLNVGSQYF. CDR3 in DNA: TGTGCCAGCAGCCGAGGACTGAACGTCGGGTCCCAGTACTTC.

This clone has more than one count but fewer than ten. The chain couples TRBV9 to TRBJ1-6; D gene uncertain. This CDR3 comprises 14 residues. The V end was cut by 0 bases, the J end by 9 bases, with 10 bases between. CDR1 and CDR2 (germline): SGDLS, YYNGEE. CDR3 sequence: CASSVALVSSPLHF. CDR3 DNA: TGTGCCAGCAGCGTAGCGCTAGTGAGTTCACCCCTCCACTTT.

The chain is built from TRBV7-9 and TRBJ2-2; TRBD2 might be the D (6 bases). The CDR3 runs 15 residues. Germline CDR1 is SEHNR and CDR2 is FQNEAQ (reference sequence). The V gene lost 1 base and the J gene lost 0 bases, with 6 bases spanning the gap. CDR3 amino acids: CASSLGLANTGELFF. DNA of the CDR3: TGTGCCAGCAGCTTAGGACTAGCGAACACCGGGGAGCTGTTTTTT.

This sequence joins TRBV7-8 and TRBJ2-3; no clear D gene. The CDR3 runs to 12 residues. Germline V lookup: CDR1 SGHVS, CDR2 FQNEAQ. V shed 5 bases and J shed 6 bases, with 9 bases lying between them. CDR3 nucleotides: TGTGCCAGCAGCCAACTCCTGGATACGCAGTATTTT. Translating it yields CASSQLLDTQYF.

Written as DNA, the CDR3 is TGTGCCAGCAGATCCGACAGTCGGACTGAAGCTTTCTTT. It encodes CASRSDSRTEAFF. The chain has TRBV6-1 and TRBJ1-1, with D possibly TRBD1 on 5 matching bases. Trimming took off 6 bases at V and 5 bases at J, with 13 bases between the two ends. This CDR3 contains 13 residues. Germline V gives CDR1 MNHNS, CDR2 SASEGT.

The genes are TRBV2 and TRBJ1-3, with TRBD1 matching over 7 bases. The CDR3 is 12 residues long. Germline-derived CDR1 and CDR2 are SNHLY and FYNNEI. Trimming at V came to 8 bases and at J to 4 bases, leaving 2 bases not matched to a gene. In DNA, the CDR3 is TGTGCCAGCTCGGACAGGGGAAACACCATATATTTT. Its protein product is CASSDRGNTIYF.